This entry is about one T cell receptor (beta chain). What it recognizes is unknown. The ends were cut back, 4 bases at V and 5 bases at J, with 20 bases in the middle. This CDR3 has 16 amino acids. The V gene's germline CDR1 is SGHNT and CDR2 YYREEE (reference sequence). This entry belongs to a study of OX40 agonist ivuxolimab in advanced cancers. Looking at the study overall: The study gave patients intravenous ivuxolimab at 0.01 to 10 mg/kg every 2 weeks.

The study's findings and limits: A proportion of nonresponders additionally exhibited low normalized T-cell clonal expansion. Clonal expansion by week 6 occurred in CD4+ and CD8+ blood T cells (at 0.1 to 3.0 mg/kg). CD8+ T cells (on average) carried more expanded clones than CD4+ T cells.

TCRdb keeps only in-frame clones here, not all; method: immunoSEQ multiplex PCR. Among some 130,000 clones listed, under 95% were seen once. The chain has TRBV5-4 and TRBJ2-3; TRBD2 might be the D (6 bases). The receptor comes from an adult with an advanced solid tumor such as melanoma, head and neck, liver or kidney cancer. The sequences come from CD4+ or CD8+ T cells sorted from blood, collected in a trial of the OX40 agonist ivuxolimab. The CDR3 DNA reads as TGTGCCAGCAGCCCTGCCGGGGGTAGCGCCGGAGATACGCAGTATTTT. Its translation: CASSPAGGSAGDTQYF.